This T cell receptor (beta chain) appears in the sequencing data of a study of T-cell memory formation after mild COVID-19. V lost 5 bases to trimming and J lost 1 base, with 11 bases between them. The CDR3 runs 14 residues. Germline values: CDR1 LGHDT, CDR2 YNNKEL (reference sequence). TCRdb fed the 5' RACE reads into MiXCR, producing one record per CDR3 protein. Of under 250,000 distinct CDR3 sequences in the sample, around 8.8% are singletons; the top ten hold 3.5% to 4%. The study's findings and limits: Cross-reactive memory seemingly joined, as some responding clones were found in pre-infection memory.

In this sample, this clonotype turned up a few times. What it recognizes is unknown. The source material was PBMCs or a T cell subset sorted from them (not recorded which). The clonotype originates from a man between 18 and 35 years old who had mild COVID-19 (a few samples of this study predate the infection). Cell type and time point are not known. The rearrangement joins TRBV3-1 to TRBJ1-1, with D possibly being TRBD1 (6 bases). CDR3 coding DNA: TGTGCCAGCAGCGGATTGGGGGCGAACACTGAAGCTTTCTTT. It codes for CASSGLGANTEAFF.